The sequence of this T cell receptor beta chain was determined in a study of blood T cells in healthy people across ages. About the research overall: About one barcoded beta molecule per two T cells was the capture yield of template switching.

Donors were healthy Caucasian individuals from Russia aged about 6 to 90. Roughly 9.2 milliliters was the volume of peripheral blood drawn from each donor. A second PCR, run for about 7 to 11 cycles, used a sample-barcoded 5' primer plus a J-beta primer mix. TCRdb called the 5' RACE reads again in MiXCR, with one record for every CDR3 protein. Of roughly 900,000 distinct CDR3 sequences in the sample, about 28% were seen once. This clonotype was seen ten or more times. The germline V gene encodes CDR1 DFQATT and CDR2 SNEGSKA (reference sequence). The CDR3 extends over 15 amino acids. The ends were cut back, 0 bases at V and 4 bases at J, with 13 bases in the middle.

The sequencing sample was made of blood. The receptor was isolated from a woman older than 75 in good health. The chain employs TRBV20-1 and TRBJ2-4, with D uncertain. The CDR3 nucleotides read TGCAGTGCTAGAGATTATGGAGCCCCAAAAAACATTCAGTACTTC. It translates to CSARDYGAPKNIQYF.